Detailed here is one TCR beta chain. This sample is part of a study of technical replicates of blood from a few donors. The CDR3 is made up of 15 amino acids. V lost 2 bases, J lost 8 bases, and 15 bases lay in between. Per germline, CDR1 SGHTA and CDR2 FQGNSA. Only in-frame clones appear in the TCRdb table, and some are missing; sequencing was by immunoSEQ multiplex PCR. The data contain tens of thousands of clones, 85% to 90% of them seen just once; the ten biggest clones take up around 4.6%. The V and J genes are TRBV7-2 and TRBJ1-4; D is unclear. The TCR sequence derives from a human donor in good health. Some clones in this sample may be carry-over from other donors' samples. Sequenced material: PBMCs. The DNA for the CDR3 is TGTGCCAGCAGCTTAATCAACGGGAGGGCAGAAAAACTGTTTTTT. Its protein is CASSLINGRAEKLFF.